This TCR beta chain is drawn from a study of blood T cell repertoires in COVID-19. Looking at the study overall: The United States, Italy and Spain were the sources of the acute and convalescent COVID-19 samples.

TCRdb's copy holds only in-frame clones and misses some; the assay was immunoSEQ multiplex PCR. The sample records 180,000 or so clones, 80% to 90% being singletons. The CDR3 runs to 13 residues. V was pared by 3 bases and J by 3 bases, with 8 bases between. Germline assignment: CDR1 LNHDA and CDR2 SQIVND (reference sequence). The sample was PBMCs or T cells enriched from blood (not recorded which). The rearrangement joins TRBV19 to TRBJ2-5; D perhaps matches TRBD1 (5 bases). The sequence was collected from a woman aged 45-60 years in a cohort exposed to, infected with or recovered from COVID-19 (not recorded which). Written as DNA, the CDR3 is TGTGCCAGTAGTATTGTAGGGGAAGAGACCCAGTACTTC. It yields the protein CASSIVGEETQYF.